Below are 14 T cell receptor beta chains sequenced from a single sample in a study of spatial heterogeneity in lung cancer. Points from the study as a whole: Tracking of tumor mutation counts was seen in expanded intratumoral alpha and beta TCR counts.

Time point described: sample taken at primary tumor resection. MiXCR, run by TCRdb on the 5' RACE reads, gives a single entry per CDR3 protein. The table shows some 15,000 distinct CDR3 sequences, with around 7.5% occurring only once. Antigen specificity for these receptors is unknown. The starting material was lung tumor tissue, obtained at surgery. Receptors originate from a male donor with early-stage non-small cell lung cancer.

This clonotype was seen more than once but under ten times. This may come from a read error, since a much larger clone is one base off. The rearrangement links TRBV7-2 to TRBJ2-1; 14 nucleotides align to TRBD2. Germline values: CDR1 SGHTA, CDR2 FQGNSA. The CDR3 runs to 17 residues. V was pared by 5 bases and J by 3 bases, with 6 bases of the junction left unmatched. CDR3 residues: CASSLGLAGECYNEQFF. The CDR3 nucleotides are TGTGCCAGCAGCCTGGGACTAGCGGGAGAGTGCTACAATGAGCAGTTCTTC.

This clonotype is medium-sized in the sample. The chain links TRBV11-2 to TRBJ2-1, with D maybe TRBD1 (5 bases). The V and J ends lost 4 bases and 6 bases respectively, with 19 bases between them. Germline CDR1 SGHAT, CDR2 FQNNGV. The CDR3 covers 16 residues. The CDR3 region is CASSSLDTAFGNEQFF. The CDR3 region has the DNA TGTGCCAGCAGCTCATTGGACACGGCGTTCGGCAATGAGCAGTTCTTC.

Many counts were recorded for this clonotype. The DNA of the CDR3 is TGTGCCAGCACAGGGGACGCTGGCACCGGGGAGCTGTTTTTT. Protein: CASTGDAGTGELFF. The rearrangement uses TRBV2 and TRBJ2-2, with D maybe TRBD1 (6 bases). The germline gives CDR1 SNHLY, CDR2 FYNNEI. Trimming removed 7 bases at V and 4 bases at J, with 13 bases between. CDR3 length equals 14 residues.

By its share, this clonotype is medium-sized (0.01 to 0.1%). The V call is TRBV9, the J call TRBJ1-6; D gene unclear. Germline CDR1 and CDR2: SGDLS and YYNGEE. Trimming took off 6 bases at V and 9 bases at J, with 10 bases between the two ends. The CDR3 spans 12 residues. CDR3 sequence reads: CASNRDSSPLHF. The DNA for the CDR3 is TGTGCCAGCAATCGGGATTCTTCACCCCTCCACTTT.

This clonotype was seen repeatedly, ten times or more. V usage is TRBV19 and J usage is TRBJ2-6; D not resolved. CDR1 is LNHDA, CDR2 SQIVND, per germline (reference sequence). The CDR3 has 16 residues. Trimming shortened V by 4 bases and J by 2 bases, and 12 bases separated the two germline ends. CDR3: CASSTRHYTGANVLTF. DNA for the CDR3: TGTGCCAGTAGTACGCGACATTATACTGGGGCCAACGTCCTGACTTTC.

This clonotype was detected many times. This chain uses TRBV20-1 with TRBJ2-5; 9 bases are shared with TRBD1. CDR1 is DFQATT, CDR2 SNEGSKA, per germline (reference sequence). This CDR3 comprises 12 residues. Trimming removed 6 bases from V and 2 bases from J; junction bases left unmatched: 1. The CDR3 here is CSAGQGQETQYF. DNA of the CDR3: TGCAGTGCGGGACAGGGTCAAGAGACCCAGTACTTC.

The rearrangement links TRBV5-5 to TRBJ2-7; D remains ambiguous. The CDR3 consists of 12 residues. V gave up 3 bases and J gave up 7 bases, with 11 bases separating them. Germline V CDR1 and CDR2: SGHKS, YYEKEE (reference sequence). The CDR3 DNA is TGTGCCAGCAGCTCGATAGGGTGGGAGCAGTACGTC. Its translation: CASSSIGWEQYV.

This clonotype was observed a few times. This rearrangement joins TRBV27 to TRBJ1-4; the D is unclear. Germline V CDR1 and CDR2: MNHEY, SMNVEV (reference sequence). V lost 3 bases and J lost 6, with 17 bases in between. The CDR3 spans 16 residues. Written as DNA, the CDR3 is TGTGCCAGCAGTTTCGACGGGCCTGTTCCTTATGAAAAACTGTTTTTT. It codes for CASSFDGPVPYEKLFF.

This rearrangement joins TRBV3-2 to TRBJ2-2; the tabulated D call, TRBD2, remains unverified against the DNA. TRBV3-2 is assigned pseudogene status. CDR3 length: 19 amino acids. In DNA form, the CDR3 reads TGTGCCAGCAGCCAAGAAGGGACTAGCGGGGGGCACTGGCGCGAGGAGCTGTTTTTT. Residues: CASSQEGTSGGHWREELFF.

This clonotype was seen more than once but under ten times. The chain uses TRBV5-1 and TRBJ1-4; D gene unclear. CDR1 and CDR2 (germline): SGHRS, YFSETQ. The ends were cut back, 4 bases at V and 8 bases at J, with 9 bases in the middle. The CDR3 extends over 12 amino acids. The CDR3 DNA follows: TGCGCCAGCAGCCCTCGAGGGGAAAAACTGTTTTTT. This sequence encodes CASSPRGEKLFF.

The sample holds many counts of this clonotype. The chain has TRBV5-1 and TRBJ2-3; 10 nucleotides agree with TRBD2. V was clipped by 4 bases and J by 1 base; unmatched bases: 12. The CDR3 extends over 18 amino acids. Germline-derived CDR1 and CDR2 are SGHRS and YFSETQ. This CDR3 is CASSLGLGLAGGTDTQYF. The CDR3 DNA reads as TGCGCCAGCAGCCTAGGACTTGGCCTAGCGGGGGGCACAGATACGCAGTATTTT.

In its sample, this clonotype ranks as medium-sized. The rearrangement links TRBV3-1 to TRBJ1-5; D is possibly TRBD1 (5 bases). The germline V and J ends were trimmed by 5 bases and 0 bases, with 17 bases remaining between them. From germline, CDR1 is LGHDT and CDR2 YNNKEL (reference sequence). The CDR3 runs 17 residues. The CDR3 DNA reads TGTGCCAGCAGCAGGACGGGGACCTTGAATAGCAATCAGCCCCAGCATTTT. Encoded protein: CASSRTGTLNSNQPQHF.

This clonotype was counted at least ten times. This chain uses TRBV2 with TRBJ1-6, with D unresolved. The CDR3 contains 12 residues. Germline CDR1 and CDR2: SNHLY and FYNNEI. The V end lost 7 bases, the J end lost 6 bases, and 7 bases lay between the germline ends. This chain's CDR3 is CASKVANSPLHF. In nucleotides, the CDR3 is TGTGCCAGCAAAGTTGCTAATTCACCCCTCCACTTT.

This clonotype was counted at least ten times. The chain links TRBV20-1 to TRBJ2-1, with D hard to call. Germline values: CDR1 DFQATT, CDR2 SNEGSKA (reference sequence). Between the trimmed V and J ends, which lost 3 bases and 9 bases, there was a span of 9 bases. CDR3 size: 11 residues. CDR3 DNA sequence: TGCAGTGCTAGTGTGGCAGTTGAGCAGTTCTTC. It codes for CSASVAVEQFF.